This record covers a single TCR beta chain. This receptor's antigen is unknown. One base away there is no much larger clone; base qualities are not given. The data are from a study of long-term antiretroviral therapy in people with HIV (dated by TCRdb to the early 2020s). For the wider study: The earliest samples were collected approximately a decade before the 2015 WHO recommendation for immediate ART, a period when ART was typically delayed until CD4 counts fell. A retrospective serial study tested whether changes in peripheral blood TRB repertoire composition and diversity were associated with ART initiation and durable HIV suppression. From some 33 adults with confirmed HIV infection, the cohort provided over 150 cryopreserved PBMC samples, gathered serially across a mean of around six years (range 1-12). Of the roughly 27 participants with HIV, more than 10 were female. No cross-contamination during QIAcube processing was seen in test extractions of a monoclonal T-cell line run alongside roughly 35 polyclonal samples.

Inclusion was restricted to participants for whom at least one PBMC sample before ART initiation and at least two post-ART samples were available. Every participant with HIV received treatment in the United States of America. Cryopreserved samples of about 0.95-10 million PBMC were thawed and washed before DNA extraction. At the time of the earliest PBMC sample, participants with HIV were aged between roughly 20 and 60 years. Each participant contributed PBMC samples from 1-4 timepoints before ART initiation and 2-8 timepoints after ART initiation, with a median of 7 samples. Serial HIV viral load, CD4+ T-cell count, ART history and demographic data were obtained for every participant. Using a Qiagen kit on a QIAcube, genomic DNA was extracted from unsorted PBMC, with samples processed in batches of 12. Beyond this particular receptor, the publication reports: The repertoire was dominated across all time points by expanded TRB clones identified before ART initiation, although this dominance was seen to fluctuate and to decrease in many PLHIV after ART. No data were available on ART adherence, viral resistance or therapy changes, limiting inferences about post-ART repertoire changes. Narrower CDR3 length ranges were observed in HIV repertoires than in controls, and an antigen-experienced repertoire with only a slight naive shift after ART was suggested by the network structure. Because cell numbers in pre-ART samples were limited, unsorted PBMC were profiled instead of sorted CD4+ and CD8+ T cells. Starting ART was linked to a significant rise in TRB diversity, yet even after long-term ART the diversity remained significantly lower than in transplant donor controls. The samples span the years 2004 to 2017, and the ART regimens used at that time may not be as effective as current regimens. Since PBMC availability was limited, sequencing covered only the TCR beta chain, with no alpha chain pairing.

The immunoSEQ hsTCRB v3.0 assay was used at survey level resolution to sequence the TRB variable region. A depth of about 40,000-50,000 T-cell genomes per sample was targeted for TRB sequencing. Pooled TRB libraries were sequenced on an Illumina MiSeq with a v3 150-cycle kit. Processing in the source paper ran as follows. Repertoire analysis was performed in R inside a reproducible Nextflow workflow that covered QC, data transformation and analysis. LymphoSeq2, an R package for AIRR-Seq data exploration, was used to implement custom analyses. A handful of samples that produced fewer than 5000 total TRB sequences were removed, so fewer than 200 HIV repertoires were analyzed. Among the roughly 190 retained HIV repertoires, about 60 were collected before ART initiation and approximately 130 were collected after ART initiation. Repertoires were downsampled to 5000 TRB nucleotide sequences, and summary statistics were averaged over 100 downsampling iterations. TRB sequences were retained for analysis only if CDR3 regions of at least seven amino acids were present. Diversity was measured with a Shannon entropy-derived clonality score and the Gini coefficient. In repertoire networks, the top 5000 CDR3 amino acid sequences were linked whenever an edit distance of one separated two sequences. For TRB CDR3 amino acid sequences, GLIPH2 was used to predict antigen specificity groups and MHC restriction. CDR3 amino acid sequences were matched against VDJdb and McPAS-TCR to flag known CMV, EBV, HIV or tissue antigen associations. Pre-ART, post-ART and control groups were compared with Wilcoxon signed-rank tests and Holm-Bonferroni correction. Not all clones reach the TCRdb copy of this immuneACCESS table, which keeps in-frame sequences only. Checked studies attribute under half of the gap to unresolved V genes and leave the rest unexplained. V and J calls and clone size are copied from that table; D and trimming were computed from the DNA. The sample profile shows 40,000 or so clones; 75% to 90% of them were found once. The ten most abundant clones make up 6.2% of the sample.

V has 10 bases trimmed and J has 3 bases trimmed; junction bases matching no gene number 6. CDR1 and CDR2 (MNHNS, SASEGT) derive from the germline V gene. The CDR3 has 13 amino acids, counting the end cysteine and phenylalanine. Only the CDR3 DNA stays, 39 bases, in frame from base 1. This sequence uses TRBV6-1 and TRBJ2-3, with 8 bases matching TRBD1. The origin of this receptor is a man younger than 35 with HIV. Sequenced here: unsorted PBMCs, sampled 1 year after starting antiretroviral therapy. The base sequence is TGTGCCACCGCCGACAGGGGAACAGATACGCAGTATTTT. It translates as CATADRGTDTQYF.